This TCR beta chain came from a study of CD8 T cells in ankylosing spondylitis (dated by TCRdb to the late 2010s). In terms of the full investigation: The study profiled T cell receptor beta repertoires in healthy donors and ankylosing spondylitis patients to find disease-linked TCR variants. The full study cohort comprised some 27 ankylosing spondylitis patients and some 110 healthy donors. Samples of peripheral blood were taken, and for ankylosing spondylitis patients, synovial fluid was collected as well. Study-wide findings and limitations: Some motif variants had previously been reported in the synovial fluid and blood of reactive arthritis patients, which suggests shared mechanisms of disease initiation. A TCR beta motif made up of several highly homologous amino acid variants appeared to be characteristic of blood from ankylosing spondylitis patients. In peripheral blood, the disease-linked clones were found at relatively low frequencies and had a CD8+ phenotype. The disease-linked clones were reported to be significantly enriched in matched synovial fluid samples from ankylosing spondylitis patients.

The data were produced on an Illumina HiSeq 2500. Quantitative 5'-RACE with molecular barcodes was the method used to prepare the TCR beta libraries. From the authors' description of their analysis: A new computational method based on a probabilistic model of VDJ rearrangement was used to identify disease-linked TCR variants. TCRdb trimmed public reads at Q25 via fastp, called clones via MiXCR and kept in-frame beta chains. Identical CDR3 protein sequences are pooled into one entry, listed with their most common genes and DNA. TCRdb's processing, not the study's, gives the V and J calls here. In all, the sample holds about 750,000 distinct CDR3 sequences, and roughly 19% of those were seen once. The ten largest clonotypes hold over 15% of the sample. A few counts support this clonotype. This clone's antigen is unknown. No base quality values were provided; no much bigger clone lies one nucleotide off.

Trimming costs V 8 bases and J 4 bases, and their ends lie 12 bases apart. The germline V gene sets CDR1 to SQVTM and CDR2 to ANQGSEA. From the cysteine through the phenylalanine, the CDR3 covers 12 amino acids. Here the CDR3 DNA is all that survives: 36 bases in frame from base 1. The clonotype originates from a male donor with ankylosing spondylitis. This receptor chain uses TRBV29-1 and TRBJ1-3; the D gene is possibly TRBD1, with 5 bases matching. The sequenced material came from blood, either unsorted or a sorted T cell fraction (not recorded which). CDR3 region: CSPGGPGNTIYF. In nucleotide form, the sequence is TGCAGCCCTGGGGGACCAGGAAACACCATATATTTT.